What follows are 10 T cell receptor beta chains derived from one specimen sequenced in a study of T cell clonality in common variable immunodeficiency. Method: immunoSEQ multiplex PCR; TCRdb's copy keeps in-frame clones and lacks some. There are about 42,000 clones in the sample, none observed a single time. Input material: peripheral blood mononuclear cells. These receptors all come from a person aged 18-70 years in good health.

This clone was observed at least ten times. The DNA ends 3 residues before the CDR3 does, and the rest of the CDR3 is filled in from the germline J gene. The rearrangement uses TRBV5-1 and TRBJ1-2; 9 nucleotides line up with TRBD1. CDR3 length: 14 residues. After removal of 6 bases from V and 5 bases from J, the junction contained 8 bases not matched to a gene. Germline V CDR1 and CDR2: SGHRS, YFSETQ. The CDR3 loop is CASTPGDRAYGYTF. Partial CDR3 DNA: TGCGCCAGCACCCCCGGGGACAGGGCGTATGGC.

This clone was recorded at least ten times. The part of the CDR3 DNA that was read is TGTGCCAGTAGTATACCGTTAATGGTAGGCAATCAGCCC. Residues: CASSIPLMVGNQP. The entire CDR3 sequence reads CASSIPLMVGNQPQHF. The gene calls are TRBV19 and TRBJ1-5, with D unclear. The read stops 3 residues short of the end of the CDR3; the missing end is completed from the germline J gene. The CDR3 extends over 16 amino acids. Germline V gene sequence: CDR1 LNHDA, CDR2 SQIVND (reference sequence). V was clipped by 2 bases and J by 2 bases, with 13 bases between them. The whole variable domain, filled in from reference TRBV19 and TRBJ1-5, reads DGGITQSPKYLFRKEGQNVTLSCEQNLNHDAMYWYRQDPGQGLRLIYYSQIVNDFQKGDIAEGYSVSREKKESFPLTVTSAQKNPTAFYLCASSIPLMVGNQPQHFGDGTRLSIL.

Partial CDR3 DNA: TGTGCCAGCAGCTTTACAGGGTTGAACACTGAA. Protein sequence: CASSFTGLNTE. The CDR3 reads in full as CASSFTGLNTEAFF. The rearrangement joins TRBV7-8 to TRBJ1-1, with D tentatively TRBD1 (6 bases). The read ends 3 residues before the CDR3 terminus; that terminus is restored from the germline J gene. Per germline, CDR1 SGHVS and CDR2 FQNEAQ. The CDR3 runs to 14 residues. Trimming shortened V by 3 bases and J by 0 bases, and 8 bases separated the two germline ends.

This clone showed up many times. CDR3 sequence: CASSFTNSLTDTQYF. The DNA read from the CDR3 is TGTGCCAGCAGCTTTACGAACAGCCTCACAGATACG. The V and J genes are TRBV7-2 and TRBJ2-3, with no clear D. The read ends 3 residues before the CDR3 terminus; that terminus is restored from the germline J gene. Trimming shortened V by 3 bases and J by 2 bases, and 12 bases separated the two germline ends. Germline V lookup: CDR1 SGHTA, CDR2 FQGNSA. This CDR3 has 15 amino acids.

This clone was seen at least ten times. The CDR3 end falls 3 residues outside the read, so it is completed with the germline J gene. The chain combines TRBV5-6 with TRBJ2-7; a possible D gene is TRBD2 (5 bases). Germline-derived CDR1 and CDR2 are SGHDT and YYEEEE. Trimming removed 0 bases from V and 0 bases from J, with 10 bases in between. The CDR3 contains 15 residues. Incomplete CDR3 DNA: TGTGCCAGCAGCTTGGCCGGCGCGGGCTCCTACGAG. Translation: CASSLAGAGSYE. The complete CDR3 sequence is CASSLAGAGSYEQYF.

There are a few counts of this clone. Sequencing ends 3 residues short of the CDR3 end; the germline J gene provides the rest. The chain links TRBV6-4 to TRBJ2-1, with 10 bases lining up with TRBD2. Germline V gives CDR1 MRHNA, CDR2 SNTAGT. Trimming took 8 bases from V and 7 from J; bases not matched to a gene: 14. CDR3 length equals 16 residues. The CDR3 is CASHPRPGLARNEQFF. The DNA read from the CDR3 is TGTGCCAGCCACCCCCGTCCGGGACTAGCGAGGAATGAG.

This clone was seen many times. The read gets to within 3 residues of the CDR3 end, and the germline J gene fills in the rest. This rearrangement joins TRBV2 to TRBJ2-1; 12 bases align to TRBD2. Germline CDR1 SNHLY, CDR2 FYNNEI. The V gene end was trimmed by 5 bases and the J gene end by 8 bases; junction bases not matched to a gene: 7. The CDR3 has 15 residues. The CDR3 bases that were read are TGTGCCAGCAGTCCGACTAGCGGGAGTTCCGATGAG. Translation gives CASSPTSGSSDE. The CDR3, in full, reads CASSPTSGSSDEQFF.

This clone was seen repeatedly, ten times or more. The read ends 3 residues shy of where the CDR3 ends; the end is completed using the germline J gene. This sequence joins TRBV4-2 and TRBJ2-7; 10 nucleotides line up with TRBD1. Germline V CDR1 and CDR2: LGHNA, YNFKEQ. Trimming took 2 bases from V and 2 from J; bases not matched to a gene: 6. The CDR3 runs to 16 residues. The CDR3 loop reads CASSQIGTGVPYEQYF. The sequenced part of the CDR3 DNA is TGTGCCAGCAGCCAAATCGGGACAGGGGTCCCCTACGAG.

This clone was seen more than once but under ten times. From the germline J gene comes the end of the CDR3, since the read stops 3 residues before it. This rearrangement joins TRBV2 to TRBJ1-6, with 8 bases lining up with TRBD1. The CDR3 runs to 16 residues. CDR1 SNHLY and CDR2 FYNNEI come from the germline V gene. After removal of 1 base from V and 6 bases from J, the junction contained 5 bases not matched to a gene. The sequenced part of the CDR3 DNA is TGTGCCAGCAGTGAAGAGACAGGGGTGATTAATTCACCC. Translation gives CASSEETGVINSP. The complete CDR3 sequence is CASSEETGVINSPLHF.

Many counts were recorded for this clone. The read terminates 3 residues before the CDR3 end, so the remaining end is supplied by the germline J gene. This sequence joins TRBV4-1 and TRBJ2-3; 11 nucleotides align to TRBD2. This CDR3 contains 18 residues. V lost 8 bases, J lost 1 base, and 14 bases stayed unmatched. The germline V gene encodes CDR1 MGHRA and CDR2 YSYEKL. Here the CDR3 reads CASGLLSGRARGTDTQYF. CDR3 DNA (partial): TGCGCCAGCGGCCTCCTTAGCGGGAGGGCCCGTGGCACAGATACG.